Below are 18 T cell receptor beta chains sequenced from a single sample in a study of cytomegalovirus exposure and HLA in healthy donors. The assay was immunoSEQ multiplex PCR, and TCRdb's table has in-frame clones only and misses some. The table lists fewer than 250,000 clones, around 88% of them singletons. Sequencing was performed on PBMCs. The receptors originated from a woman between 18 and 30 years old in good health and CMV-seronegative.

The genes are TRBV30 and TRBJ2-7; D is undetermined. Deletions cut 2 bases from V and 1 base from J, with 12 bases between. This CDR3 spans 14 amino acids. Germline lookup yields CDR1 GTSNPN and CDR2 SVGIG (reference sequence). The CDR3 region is CAWSQRRSSYEQYF. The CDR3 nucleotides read TGTGCCTGGAGTCAACGCAGGTCTTCCTACGAGCAGTACTTC.

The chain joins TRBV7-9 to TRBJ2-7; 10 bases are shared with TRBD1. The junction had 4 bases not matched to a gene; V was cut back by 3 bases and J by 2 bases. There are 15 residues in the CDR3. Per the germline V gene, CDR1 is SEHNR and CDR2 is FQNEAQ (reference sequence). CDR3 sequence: CASSLGQGSTYEQYF. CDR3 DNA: TGTGCCAGCAGCTTGGGACAGGGGTCAACCTACGAGCAGTACTTC.

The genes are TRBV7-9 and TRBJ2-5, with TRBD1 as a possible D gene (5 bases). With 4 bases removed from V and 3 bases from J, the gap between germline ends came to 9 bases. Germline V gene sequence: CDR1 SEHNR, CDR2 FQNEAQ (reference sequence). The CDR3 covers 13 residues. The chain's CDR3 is CASSWGPKETQYF. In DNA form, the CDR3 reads TGTGCCAGCAGCTGGGGCCCGAAAGAGACCCAGTACTTC.

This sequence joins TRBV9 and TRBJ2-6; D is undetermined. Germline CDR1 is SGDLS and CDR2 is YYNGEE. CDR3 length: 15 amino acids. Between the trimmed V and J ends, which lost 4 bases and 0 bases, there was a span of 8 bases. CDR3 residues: CASSPRISGANVLTF. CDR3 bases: TGTGCCAGCAGCCCTCGTATCTCTGGGGCCAACGTCCTGACTTTC.

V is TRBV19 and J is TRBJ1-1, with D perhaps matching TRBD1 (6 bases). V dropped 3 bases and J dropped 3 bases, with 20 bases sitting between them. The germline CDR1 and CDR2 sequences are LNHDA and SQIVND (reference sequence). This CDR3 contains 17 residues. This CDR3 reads CASSIDVGGPGHTEAFF. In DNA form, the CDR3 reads TGTGCCAGTAGTATCGACGTGGGGGGGCCAGGGCACACTGAAGCTTTCTTT.

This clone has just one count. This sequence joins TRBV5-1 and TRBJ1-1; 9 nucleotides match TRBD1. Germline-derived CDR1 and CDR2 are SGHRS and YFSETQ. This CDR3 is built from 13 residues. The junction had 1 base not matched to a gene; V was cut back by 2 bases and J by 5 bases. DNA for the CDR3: TGCGCCAGCAGCTTTGACAGGGGGACTGAAGCTTTCTTT. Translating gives CASSFDRGTEAFF.

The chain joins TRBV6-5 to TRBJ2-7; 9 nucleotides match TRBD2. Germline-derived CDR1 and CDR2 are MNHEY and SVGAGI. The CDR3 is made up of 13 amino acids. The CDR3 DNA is TGTGCTAGCCAAGCGGGAGGATACTACGAGCAGTACTTC. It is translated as CASQAGGYYEQYF.

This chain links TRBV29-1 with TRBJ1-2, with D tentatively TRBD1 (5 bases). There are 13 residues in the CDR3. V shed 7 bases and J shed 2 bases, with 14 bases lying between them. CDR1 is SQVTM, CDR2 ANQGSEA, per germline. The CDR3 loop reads CSGLREENYGYTF. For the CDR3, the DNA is TGCAGCGGCCTCAGGGAGGAGAACTATGGCTACACCTTC.

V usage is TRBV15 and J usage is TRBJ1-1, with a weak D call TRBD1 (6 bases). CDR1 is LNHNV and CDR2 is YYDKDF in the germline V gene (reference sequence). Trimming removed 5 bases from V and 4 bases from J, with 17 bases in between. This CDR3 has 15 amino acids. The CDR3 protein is CATSSRTGLSTEAFF. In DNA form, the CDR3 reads TGTGCCACCAGCTCCCGTACAGGGTTGAGCACTGAAGCTTTCTTT.

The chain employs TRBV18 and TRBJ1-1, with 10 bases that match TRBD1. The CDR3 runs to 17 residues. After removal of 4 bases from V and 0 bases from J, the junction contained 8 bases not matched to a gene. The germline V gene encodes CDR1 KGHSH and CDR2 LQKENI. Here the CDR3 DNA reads TGTGCCAGCTCACAAAGACAGGGGGCGGCCATGAACACTGAAGCTTTCTTT. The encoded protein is CASSQRQGAAMNTEAFF.

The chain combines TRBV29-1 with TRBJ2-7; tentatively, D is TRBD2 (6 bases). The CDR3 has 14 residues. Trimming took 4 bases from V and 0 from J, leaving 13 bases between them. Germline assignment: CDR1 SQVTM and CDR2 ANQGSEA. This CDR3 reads CSVGRRAHSYEQYF. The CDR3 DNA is TGCAGCGTTGGGAGGAGGGCCCACTCCTACGAGCAGTACTTC.

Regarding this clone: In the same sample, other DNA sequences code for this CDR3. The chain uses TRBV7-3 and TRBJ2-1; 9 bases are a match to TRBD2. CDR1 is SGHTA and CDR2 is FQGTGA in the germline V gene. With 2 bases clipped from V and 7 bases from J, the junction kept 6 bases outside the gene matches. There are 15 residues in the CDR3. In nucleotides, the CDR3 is TGTGCCAGCAGCTTAGGCGGGGGGGCCCGAAATGAGCAGTTCTTC. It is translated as CASSLGGGARNEQFF.

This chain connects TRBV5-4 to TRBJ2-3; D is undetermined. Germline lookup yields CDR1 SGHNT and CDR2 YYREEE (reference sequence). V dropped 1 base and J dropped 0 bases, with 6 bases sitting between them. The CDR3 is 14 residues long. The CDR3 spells CASSLTASTDTQYF. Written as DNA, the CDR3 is TGTGCCAGCAGCTTGACAGCTAGCACAGATACGCAGTATTTT.

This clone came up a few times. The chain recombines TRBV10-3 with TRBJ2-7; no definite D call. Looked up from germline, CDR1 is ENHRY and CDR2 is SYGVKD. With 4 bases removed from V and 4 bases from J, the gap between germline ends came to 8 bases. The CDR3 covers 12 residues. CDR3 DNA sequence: TGTGCCATCAGTGCCGACACATACGAGCAGTACTTC. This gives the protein CAISADTYEQYF.

Here the CDR3 DNA reads TGTGCCAGCAGCTTGGGACAGGGTCTTTGGGTCACAGATACGCAGTATTTT. It specifies CASSLGQGLWVTDTQYF. The chain carries TRBV7-9 and TRBJ2-3, with 9 bases aligning to TRBD1. The V gene's germline CDR1 is SEHNR and CDR2 FQNEAQ (reference sequence). The CDR3 is 17 residues long. V trimming: 3 bases; J trimming: 2 bases; junction bases outside the gene matches: 9.

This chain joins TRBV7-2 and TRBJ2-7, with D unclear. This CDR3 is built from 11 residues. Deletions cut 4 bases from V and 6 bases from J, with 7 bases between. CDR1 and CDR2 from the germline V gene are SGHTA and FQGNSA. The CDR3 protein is CASSSFGEQYF. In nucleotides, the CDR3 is TGTGCCAGCAGCTCCTTCGGCGAGCAGTACTTC.

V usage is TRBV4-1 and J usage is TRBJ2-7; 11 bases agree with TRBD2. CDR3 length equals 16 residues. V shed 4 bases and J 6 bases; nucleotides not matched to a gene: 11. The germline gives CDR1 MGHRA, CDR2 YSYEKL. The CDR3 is CASSRAPGLADFEQYF. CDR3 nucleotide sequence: TGCGCCAGCAGCCGCGCCCCGGGACTAGCGGACTTCGAGCAGTACTTC.

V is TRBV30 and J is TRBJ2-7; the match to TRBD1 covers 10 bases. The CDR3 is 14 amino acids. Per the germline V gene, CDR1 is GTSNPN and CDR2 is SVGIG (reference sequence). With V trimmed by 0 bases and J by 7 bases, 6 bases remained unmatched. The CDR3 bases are TGTGCCTGGAGTGTAGACAGGGGGCGAGGGGAGCAGTACTTC. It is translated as CAWSVDRGRGEQYF.